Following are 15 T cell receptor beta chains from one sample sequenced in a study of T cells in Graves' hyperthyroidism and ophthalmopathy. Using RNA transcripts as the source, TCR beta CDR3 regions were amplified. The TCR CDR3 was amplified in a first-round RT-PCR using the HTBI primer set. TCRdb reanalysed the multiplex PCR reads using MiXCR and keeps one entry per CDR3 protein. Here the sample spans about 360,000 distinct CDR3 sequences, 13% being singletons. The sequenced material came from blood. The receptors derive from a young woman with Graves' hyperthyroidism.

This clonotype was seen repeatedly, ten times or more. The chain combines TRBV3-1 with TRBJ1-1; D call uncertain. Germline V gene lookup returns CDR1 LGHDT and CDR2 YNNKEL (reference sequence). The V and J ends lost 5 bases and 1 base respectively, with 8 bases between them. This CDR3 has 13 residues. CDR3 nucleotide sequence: TGTGCCAGCAGCTTCGCGGGGAACACTGAAGCTTTCTTT. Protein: CASSFAGNTEAFF.

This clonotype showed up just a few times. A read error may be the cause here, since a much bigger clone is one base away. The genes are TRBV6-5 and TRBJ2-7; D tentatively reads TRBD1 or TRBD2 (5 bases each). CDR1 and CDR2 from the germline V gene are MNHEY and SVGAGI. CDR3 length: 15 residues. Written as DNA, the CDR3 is TGTGCCTGCAGTTACACCCGGGACCGCTCCTACGAGCAGTACTTC. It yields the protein CACSYTRDRSYEQYF.

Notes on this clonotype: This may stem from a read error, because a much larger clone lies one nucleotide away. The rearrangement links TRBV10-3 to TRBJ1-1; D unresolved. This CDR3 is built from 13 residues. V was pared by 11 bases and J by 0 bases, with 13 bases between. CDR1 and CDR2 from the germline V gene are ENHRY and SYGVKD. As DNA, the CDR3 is TGTGCCGTCCGCAGTATGGTGAACACTGAAGCTTTCTTT. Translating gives CAVRSMVNTEAFF.

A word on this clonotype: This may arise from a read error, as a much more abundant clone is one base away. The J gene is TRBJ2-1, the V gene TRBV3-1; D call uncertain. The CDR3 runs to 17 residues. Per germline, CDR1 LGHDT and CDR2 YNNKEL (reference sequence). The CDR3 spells CASSQEQRRVGYNERFF. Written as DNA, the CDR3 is TGTGCCAGCAGCCAAGAGCAGCGCCGGGTGGGGTACAATGAGCGGTTCTTC.

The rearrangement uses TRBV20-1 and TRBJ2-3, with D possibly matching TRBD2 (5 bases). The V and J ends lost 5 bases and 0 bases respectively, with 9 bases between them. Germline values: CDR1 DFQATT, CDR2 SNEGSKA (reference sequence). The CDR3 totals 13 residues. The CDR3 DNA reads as TGCAGTGCTCGAGCGGATAGCACAGATACGCAGTATTTT. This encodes CSARADSTDTQYF.

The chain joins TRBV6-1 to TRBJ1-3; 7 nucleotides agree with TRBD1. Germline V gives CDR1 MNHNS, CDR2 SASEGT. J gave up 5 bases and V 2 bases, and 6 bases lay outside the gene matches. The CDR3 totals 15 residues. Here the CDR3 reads CASSEKWDSRNTIYF. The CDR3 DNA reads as TGTGCCAGCAGTGAAAAATGGGACAGTAGAAACACCATATATTTT.

The DNA of the CDR3 is TGTGCCAGCAGTTGGACAGGGGGCGCAGAAGCTTTCTTT. This translates into CASSWTGGAEAFF. V gene TRBV27 combines with J gene TRBJ1-1; TRBD1 agrees at 11 bases. The CDR3 covers 13 residues. V shed 4 bases and J 8 bases; nucleotides not matched to a gene: 3. Germline V lookup: CDR1 MNHEY, CDR2 SMNVEV (reference sequence).

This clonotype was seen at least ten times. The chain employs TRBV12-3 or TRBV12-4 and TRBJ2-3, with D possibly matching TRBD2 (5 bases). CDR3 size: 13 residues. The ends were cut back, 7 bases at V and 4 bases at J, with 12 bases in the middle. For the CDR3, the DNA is TGTGCCAGCAAGGGAGTTTGGTCAGATACGCAGTATTTT. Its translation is CASKGVWSDTQYF.

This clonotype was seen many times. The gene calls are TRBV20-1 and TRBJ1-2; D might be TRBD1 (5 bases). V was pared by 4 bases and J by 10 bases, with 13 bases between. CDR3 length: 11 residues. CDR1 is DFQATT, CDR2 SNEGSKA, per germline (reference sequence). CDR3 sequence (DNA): TGCAGTGCTAACTACAGGAGAGCCTACACCTTC. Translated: CSANYRRAYTF.

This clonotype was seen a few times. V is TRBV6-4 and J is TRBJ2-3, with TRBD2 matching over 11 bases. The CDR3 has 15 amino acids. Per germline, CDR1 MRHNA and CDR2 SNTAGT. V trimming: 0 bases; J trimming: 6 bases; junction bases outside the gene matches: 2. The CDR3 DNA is TGTGCCAGCAGTGACTCTGCTAGCGGGAGGGATACGCAGTATTTT. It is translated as CASSDSASGRDTQYF.

The DNA for the CDR3 is TGTGCCAGCAGTTACTCGAGCAGCGGCAGTTCTAACTATGGCTACACCTTC. Its protein product is CASSYSSSGSSNYGYTF. The chain employs TRBV6-2 or TRBV6-3 and TRBJ1-2; D uncertain. The V gene lost 0 bases and the J gene lost 0 bases, with 14 bases spanning the gap. Looked up from germline, CDR1 is MNHEY and CDR2 is SVGEGT. This CDR3 has 17 amino acids.

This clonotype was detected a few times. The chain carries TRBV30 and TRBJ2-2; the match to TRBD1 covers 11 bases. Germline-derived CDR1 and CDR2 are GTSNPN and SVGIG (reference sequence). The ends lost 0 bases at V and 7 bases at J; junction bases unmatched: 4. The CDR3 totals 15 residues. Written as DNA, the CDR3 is TGTGCCTGGAGTGTACCGGACAGGGGGCACGGGGAGCTGTTTTTT. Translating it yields CAWSVPDRGHGELFF. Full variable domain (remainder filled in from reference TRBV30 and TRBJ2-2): SQTIHQWPATLVQPVGSPLSLECTVEGTSNPNLYWYRQAAGRGLQLLFYSVGIGQISSEVPQNLSASRPQDRQFILSSKKLLLSDSGFYLCAWSVPDRGHGELFFGEGSRLTVL.

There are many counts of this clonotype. CDR3 DNA sequence: TGCAGCGTTGACGAGGGGTTCAACACTGAAGCTTTCTTT. Encoded protein: CSVDEGFNTEAFF. This chain joins TRBV29-1 and TRBJ1-1, with D possibly matching TRBD1 (5 bases). V gave up 3 bases and J gave up 2 bases, with 10 bases separating them. This CDR3 comprises 13 residues. Germline V gene sequence: CDR1 SQVTM, CDR2 ANQGSEA. The full variable domain, in which reference TRBV29-1 and TRBJ1-1 provide the parts outside the CDR3, is SAVISQKPSRDICQRGTSLTIQCQVDSQVTMMFWYRQQPGQSLTLIATANQGSEATYESGFVIDKFPISRPNLTFSTLTVSNMSPEDSSIYLCSVDEGFNTEAFFGQGTRLTVV.

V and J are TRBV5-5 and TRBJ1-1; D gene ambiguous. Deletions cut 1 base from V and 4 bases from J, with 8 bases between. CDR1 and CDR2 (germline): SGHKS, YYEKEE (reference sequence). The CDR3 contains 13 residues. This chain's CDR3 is CASSLFTSTEAFF. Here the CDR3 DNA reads TGTGCCAGCAGCTTGTTCACATCCACTGAAGCTTTCTTT.

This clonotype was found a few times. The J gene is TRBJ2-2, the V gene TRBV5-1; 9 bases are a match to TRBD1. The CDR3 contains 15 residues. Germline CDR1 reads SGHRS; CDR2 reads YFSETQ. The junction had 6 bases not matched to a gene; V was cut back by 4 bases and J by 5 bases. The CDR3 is CASSRTGEETGELFF. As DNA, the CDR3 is TGCGCCAGCAGCAGGACAGGGGAAGAGACCGGGGAGCTGTTTTTT.